This T cell receptor (beta chain) was observed in a study of cytomegalovirus exposure and HLA in healthy donors. Worth noting for this clone: Antigen specificity is unknown.

This cohort consisted of healthy bone marrow donors. Primers for the PCR totalled 60 Vbeta and 13 Jbeta. TCRdb's copy holds only in-frame clones and misses some; the assay was immunoSEQ multiplex PCR. The data show 99,000 or so clones, roughly three quarters seen once. V dropped 6 bases and J dropped 3 bases, with 8 bases sitting between them. Germline CDR1 and CDR2: SNHLY and FYNNEI. This CDR3 spans 12 amino acids. General study points: In a later analysis, several top co-occurrence clusters appeared linked to parvovirus B19, influenza, CMV and Epstein-Barr virus. Because they were indistinguishable, some V segments, including TRBV6-2 and TRBV6-3, were excluded.

This sequence joins TRBV2 and TRBJ2-5; perhaps TRBD2 as D (6 bases). This clonotype was obtained from a male donor in good health and CMV-seronegative. The specimen was PBMCs. The CDR3 protein is CASRGTEETQYF. CDR3 nucleotide sequence: TGTGCCAGCAGAGGGACTGAAGAGACCCAGTACTTC.